This entry describes one T cell receptor beta chain. No antigen is known for it. The entry originates in a study of T cell responses to AZD1222 COVID-19 vaccine. Second-dose intervals near 4 or 12 weeks were combined. The assay was immunoSEQ multiplex PCR, and TCRdb's table has in-frame clones only and misses some. The sample lists about 110,000 clones; 90% were seen once. Study results and limitations: Rises in breadth and depth of Spike-specific TCRs came after two AZD1222 doses.

Trimming removed 5 bases at V and 6 bases at J, with 17 bases between. Germline V gene sequence: CDR1 SEHNR, CDR2 FQNEAQ (reference sequence). This CDR3 has 16 amino acids. This receptor was obtained from an adult who received the AZD1222 COVID-19 vaccine. The sequenced sample was peripheral blood, obtained 28 days after the second AZD1222 dose. The J gene is TRBJ1-6, the V gene TRBV7-9; the D gene is possibly TRBD1 (5 bases). The CDR3 loop reads CASSQGEVSPNSPLHF. CDR3 coding DNA: TGTGCCAGCAGCCAAGGGGAGGTCAGCCCTAATTCACCCCTCCACTTT.